The TCR beta chain under discussion was sequenced for a study of T cell changes during pregnancy in multiple sclerosis. Repertoires were generated with immunoSEQ multiplex PCR, while TCRdb's copy carries only in-frame clones and drops some. The table includes approximately 50,000 clones, about nine tenths detected once. J gave up 7 bases and V 5 bases, and 12 bases lay outside the gene matches. The CDR3 loop spans 16 amino acids. The germline V gene encodes CDR1 PRHDT and CDR2 FYEKMQ (reference sequence). This specimen consisted of CD8+ T cells from peripheral blood mononuclear cells, obtained after pregnancy. This chain connects TRBV13 to TRBJ2-1; 9 nucleotides align to TRBD2. This clonotype was obtained from a female donor with multiple sclerosis, enrolled in a pregnancy study. The CDR3 sequence is CASSMAGGPGGNEQFF. The CDR3 bases are TGTGCCAGCAGCATGGCGGGGGGGCCGGGCGGGAATGAGCAGTTCTTC.